The clone carrying this TCR beta chain has a count of ten or more. This sample is part of a study of regulatory T cells in long-lasting Graves disease. The time point here: newly diagnosed GD, antithyroid drugs for less than 3 months. Generation of the TCR library employed RNA extracted from PBMCs. The CDR3 sequence is 13 residues long. Trimming took off 1 base at V and 4 bases at J, with 8 bases between the two ends. Germline V gives CDR1 GTSNPN, CDR2 SVGIG (reference sequence). Investigators prepared the TCR beta libraries by applying iRepertoire HTBI primers and Arm-PCR of CDR3 regions. TCRdb reanalysed the multiplex PCR reads using MiXCR and keeps one entry per CDR3 protein. The data contain 440,000 or so distinct CDR3 sequences, about 15% of them seen just once; the ten biggest clones take up roughly 17%. The sample also formed part of further work on T cells in Graves' hyperthyroidism and ophthalmopathy. According to that study: With the HTBI primer set, the TCR CDR3 went through a first round of RT-PCR.

The rearrangement joins TRBV30 to TRBJ1-5; D uncertain. This specimen consisted of peripheral blood mononuclear cells (PBMCs), obtained at new diagnosis, from a patient treated with antithyroid drugs. The clonotype comes from a woman younger than 45 with Graves disease. CDR3 bases: TGTGCCTGGAGTGGGCAGGCGAATCAGCCCCAGCATTTT. Protein: CAWSGQANQPQHF. The variable domain in full, with the rest retrieved from reference TRBV30 and TRBJ1-5, is SQTIHQWPATLVQPVGSPLSLECTVEGTSNPNLYWYRQAAGRGLQLLFYSVGIGQISSEVPQNLSASRPQDRQFILSSKKLLLSDSGFYLCAWSGQANQPQHFGDGTRLSIL.